A selection of T cell receptor beta chains follows, all from one sample in a study of blood T cell repertoires in COVID-19. Assay used: immunoSEQ multiplex PCR; TCRdb lists only in-frame clones, some missing. Of around 160,000 clones listed, around 86% are singletons. The specimen sequenced was peripheral blood. Receptor source: a man in his late teens or twenties with acute or convalescent COVID-19. Each CDR3 is given with its conserved first and last residue. The D gene is left open where the match is weak. Expanded clones are given a class, and other clones once, few, many or no size at all.

V gene	clone size	J gene	D gene	CDR3 protein	CDR3 DNA
TRBV28	NA	TRBJ1-2	NA	CASSLASGMGYTF	TGTGCCAGCAGTTTAGCCTCGGGGATGGGCTACACCTTC
TRBV12-5	NA	TRBJ2-3	NA	CASGLVVRGIADTQYF	TGTGCTAGTGGTTTGGTAGTCAGGGGAATAGCAGATACGCAGTATTTT
TRBV19	NA	TRBJ1-5	NA	CASSRAGNQPQHF	TGTGCCAGTAGTAGGGCGGGGAATCAGCCCCAGCATTTT
TRBV27	NA	TRBJ1-1	NA	CASSLITGNTEAFF	TGTGCCAGCAGCTTGATAACAGGGAACACTGAAGCTTTCTTT
TRBV19	NA	TRBJ2-4	NA	CASSFGGAKNIQYF	TGTGCCAGTAGTTTTGGGGGGGCCAAAAACATTCAGTACTTC
TRBV11-2	NA	TRBJ2-1	TRBD2	CASSLLLAGASYNEQFF	TGTGCCAGCAGCTTACTGCTAGCGGGTGCGTCCTACAATGAGCAGTTCTTC
TRBV6-5	NA	TRBJ2-2	TRBD1	CASSYTAGGGGELFF	TGTGCCAGCAGTTACACGGCAGGGGGCGGCGGGGAGCTGTTTTTT
TRBV7-6	NA	TRBJ2-3	TRBD2	CASSPGTSGGAYTQYF	TGTGCCAGCAGCCCCGGGACTAGCGGGGGGGCGTATACGCAGTATTTT
TRBV19	NA	TRBJ1-5	TRBD1	CASSIAQDRGDQPQHF	TGTGCCAGTAGTATCGCTCAGGACAGGGGAGATCAGCCCCAGCATTTT
TRBV1	NA	TRBJ2-2	NA	CTSSQCSLRGGNTGELFF	TGCACCAGCAGCCAATGTTCTCTGCGGGGGGGAAACACCGGGGAGCTGTTTTTT
TRBV4-1	few	TRBJ1-1	NA	CASSQEVVNTEAFF	TGCGCCAGCAGCCAAGAGGTAGTGAACACTGAAGCTTTCTTT
TRBV10-3	few	TRBJ1-2	NA	CAISELDSYGYTF	TGTGCCATCAGTGAATTGGACAGCTATGGCTACACCTTC